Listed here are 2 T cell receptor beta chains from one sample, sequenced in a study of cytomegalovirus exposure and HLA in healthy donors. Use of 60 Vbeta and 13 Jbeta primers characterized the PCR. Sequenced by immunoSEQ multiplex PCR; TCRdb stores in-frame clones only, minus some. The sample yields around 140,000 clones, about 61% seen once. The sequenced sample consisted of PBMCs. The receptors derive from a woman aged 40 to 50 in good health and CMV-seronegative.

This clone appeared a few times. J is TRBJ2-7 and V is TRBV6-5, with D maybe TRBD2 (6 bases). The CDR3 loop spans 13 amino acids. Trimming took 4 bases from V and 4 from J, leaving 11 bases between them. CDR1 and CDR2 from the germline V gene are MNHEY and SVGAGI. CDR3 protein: CASSLAGTYEQYF. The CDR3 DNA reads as TGTGCCAGCAGTTTGGCGGGAACTTACGAGCAGTACTTC.

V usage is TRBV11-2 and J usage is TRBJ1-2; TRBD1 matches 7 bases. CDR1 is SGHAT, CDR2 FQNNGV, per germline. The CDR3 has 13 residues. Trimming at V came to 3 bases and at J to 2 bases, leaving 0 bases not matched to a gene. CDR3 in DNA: TGTGCCAGCAGCTTGGGACAGAACTATGGCTACACCTTC. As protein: CASSLGQNYGYTF.